A single sample gave rise to the 23 T cell receptor beta chains below, sequenced in a study of breast tumors, draining lymph nodes, adjacent tissues. Via MiXCR, TCRdb re-called the multiplex PCR reads, giving one row per CDR3 protein. The sample includes about 230,000 distinct CDR3 sequences, less than 40% seen only once; the top ten take about 1.4%. The lymph nodes were axillary draining lymph nodes from breast cancer patients. The sample was axillary lymph node tissue. The receptors come from a female donor with breast cancer. Some clones in this sample may be carry-over from other donors' samples.

V usage is TRBV4-1 and J usage is TRBJ1-1; tentatively, D is TRBD1 (6 bases). CDR3 length: 14 residues. CDR1 and CDR2 (germline): MGHRA, YSYEKL. V was trimmed by 4 bases and J by 7 bases, leaving 16 bases between them. CDR3 in DNA: TGCGCCAGCAGCCCGGACAGCGGCCGACTTGAAGCTTTCTTT. Its translation: CASSPDSGRLEAFF.

This clonotype was seen repeatedly, ten times or more. The chain is built from TRBV2 and TRBJ2-3; tentative D call: TRBD2 (5 bases). Between the trimmed V and J ends, which lost 4 bases and 0 bases, there was a span of 11 bases. CDR1 and CDR2 from the germline V gene are SNHLY and FYNNEI. The CDR3 has 15 residues. CDR3 protein: CASSGEGVSTDTQYF. DNA for the CDR3: TGTGCCAGCAGTGGAGAGGGAGTTAGCACAGATACGCAGTATTTT. Filled out from reference TRBV2 and TRBJ2-3, the complete variable domain reads EPEVTQTPSHQVTQMGQEVILRCVPISNHLYFYWYRQILGQKVEFLVSFYNNEISEKSEIFDDQFSVERPDGSNFTLKIRSTKLEDSAMYFCASSGEGVSTDTQYFGPGTRLTVL.

As to this clonotype: Given the absence of the conserved phenylalanine or tryptophan at the CDR3 end, a read error is likely. Because the CDR3's place on the DNA is in doubt, the DNA is left out and the CDR3 is given as listed by TCRdb. The chain joins TRBV5-1 to TRBJ2-5. CDR1 SGHRS and CDR2 YFSETQ come from the germline V gene. Counting both end residues, the CDR3 totals 8 amino acids. CDR3 region: CASSPLYS.

On this clonotype itself: Here the CDR3 omits its conserved ending phenylalanine or tryptophan, so a read error is the likely source. The DNA is omitted, as the CDR3 cannot be located on it reliably, and the CDR3 follows TCRdb's listing. The CDR3 spells CASSLGPGTNY. The chain employs TRBV7-8 and TRBJ2-3; TRBD1, as called in the table, went unchecked against the DNA. The CDR3 spans 11 residues, counting both ends. Per germline, CDR1 SGHVS and CDR2 FQNEAQ.

At least ten counts were recorded for this clonotype. This rearrangement joins TRBV5-1 to TRBJ1-3; D remains ambiguous. Germline CDR1 is SGHRS and CDR2 is YFSETQ. The ends were cut back, 0 bases at V and 5 bases at J, with 6 bases in the middle. The length of the CDR3 is 13 residues. The CDR3 DNA follows: TGCGCCAGCAGCTTGGACTTTCGAAACACCATATATTTT. Translation gives CASSLDFRNTIYF.

This clonotype was seen many times. The chain is built from TRBV5-8 and TRBJ2-3, with TRBD2 matching 11 bases. The CDR3 consists of 17 residues. Trimming removed 0 bases from V and 2 bases from J; junction bases left unmatched: 5. Per germline, CDR1 SGHTS and CDR2 YDEGEE. For the CDR3, the DNA is TGTGCCAGCAGCTTGGCCGGGACTAGCGGACCCACAGATACGCAGTATTTT. This sequence encodes CASSLAGTSGPTDTQYF.

This clonotype was picked up a small number of times. A much larger clone is a single base away; this may be a read error. The chain combines TRBV14 with TRBJ2-2, with 12 bases aligning to TRBD2. The V gene's germline CDR1 is SGHDN and CDR2 FVKESK. The CDR3 extends over 16 amino acids. CDR3 in DNA: TGTGCCAGCAGCCGCGGACTAGCGGGAAATACCGGGGCGCTGTTTTTT. Translated: CASSRGLAGNTGALFF. The variable domain in full, completed from reference TRBV14 and TRBJ2-2, reads EAGVTQFPSHSVIEKGQTVTLRCDPISGHDNLYWYRRVMGKEIKFLLHFVKESKQDESGMPNNRFLAERTGGTYSTLKVQPAELEDSGVYFCASSRGLAGNTGALFFGEGSRLTVL.

V is TRBV20-1 and J is TRBJ2-1; 15 bases are shared with TRBD2. J gave up 1 base and V 5 bases, and 3 bases lay outside the gene matches. Germline V gene lookup returns CDR1 DFQATT and CDR2 SNEGSKA (reference sequence). This CDR3 is built from 16 residues. The DNA of the CDR3 is TGCAGTGCTGTTGGGACTAGCGGGAGGTCCTACAATGAGCAGTTCTTC. Protein: CSAVGTSGRSYNEQFF.

V is TRBV19 and J is TRBJ2-5; 9 bases fit TRBD2. CDR1 and CDR2 (germline): LNHDA, SQIVND (reference sequence). Trimming cost V 7 bases and J 12 bases; bases outside gene matches: 9. The length of the CDR3 is 12 residues. The CDR3 DNA sequence: TGTGCCAGTAACCAAGCGGGAGGCCCTAAGTACTTC. Translating gives CASNQAGGPKYF.

This clonotype was found many times. The V and J genes are TRBV13 and TRBJ1-2, with 7 bases identical to TRBD1. The J segment lost 8 bases and the V segment lost 2 bases, leaving 14 bases of the junction unmatched. In germline, CDR1 is PRHDT, CDR2 FYEKMQ (reference sequence). CDR3 length: 16 residues. The CDR3 DNA reads TGTGCCAGCAGCTTACCCCCTCCAACAGGGGAGGAGGGCTACACCTTC. Translating gives CASSLPPPTGEEGYTF. The full variable domain, its missing parts supplied by reference TRBV13 and TRBJ1-2, is AAGVIQSPRHLIKEKRETATLKCYPIPRHDTVYWYQQGPGQDPQFLISFYEKMQSDKGSIPDRFSAQQFSDYHSELNMSSLELGDSALYFCASSLPPPTGEEGYTFGSGTRLTVV.

This clonotype was detected ten times or more. This chain uses TRBV27 with TRBJ1-2, with D perhaps TRBD1 (6 bases). Trimming cost V 11 bases and J 8 bases, with 18 bases left between them. CDR1 and CDR2 (germline): MNHEY, SMNVEV (reference sequence). This CDR3 is built from 12 residues. CDR3 coding DNA: TGTGCCCGTTACTATGAGGGGGAGGGCTACACCTTC. It yields the protein CARYYEGEGYTF.

J is TRBJ2-5 and V is TRBV10-3; a possible D gene is TRBD1 (5 bases). The germline CDR1 and CDR2 sequences are ENHRY and SYGVKD. Deletions cut 3 bases from V and 3 bases from J, with 5 bases between. The CDR3 runs 12 residues. CDR3 sequence (DNA): TGTGCCATCAGTGAAGGGGAAGAGACCCAGTACTTC. Translating gives CAISEGEETQYF.

This clonotype was recorded at least ten times. This chain joins TRBV5-1 and TRBJ2-1; no definite D call. The CDR3 length is 15 residues. V was pared by 4 bases and J by 2 bases, with 13 bases between. In germline, CDR1 is SGHRS, CDR2 YFSETQ. In nucleotides, the CDR3 is TGCGCCAGCAGCCCTGACATACTAACCTACAATGAGCAGTTCTTC. This codes for CASSPDILTYNEQFF.

This clonotype appeared many times. This sequence joins TRBV7-9 and TRBJ1-4, with 8 bases fitting TRBD1. CDR1 is SEHNR, CDR2 FQNEAQ, per germline (reference sequence). This CDR3 has 15 residues. With 7 bases clipped from V and 10 bases from J, the junction kept 14 bases outside the gene matches. CDR3 nucleotide sequence: TGTGCCAGCACCTCTGTGACAGGGGCGTCGGGAAAACTGTTTTTT. Amino acid sequence: CASTSVTGASGKLFF.

In its sample, this clonotype was seen many times. The J gene is TRBJ1-5, the V gene TRBV6-1; maybe TRBD1 (5 bases). V dropped 0 bases and J dropped 5 bases, with 11 bases sitting between them. The CDR3 is made up of 15 amino acids. Germline V CDR1 and CDR2: MNHNS, SASEGT. The CDR3 DNA follows: TGTGCCAGCAGTGAAGCGGGGGGGAGGCATCAGCCCCAGCATTTT. It specifies CASSEAGGRHQPQHF.

This clonotype appeared many times. One end of the junction is discordant with germline, which a read error may explain. The chain is built from TRBV19 and TRBJ2-1; TRBD1 matches 9 bases. Germline CDR1 and CDR2: LNHDA and SQIVND (reference sequence). CDR3 length: 15 residues. The CDR3 is CASSPGDRAYYEQFF. The CDR3 DNA follows: TGTGCCAGTAGCCCCGGGGACAGGGCCTACTATGAGCAGTTCTTC. The variable domain in full, with the rest retrieved from reference TRBV19 and TRBJ2-1, is DGGITQSPKYLFRKEGQNVTLSCEQNLNHDAMYWYRQDPGQGLRLIYYSQIVNDFQKGDIAEGYSVSREKKESFPLTVTSAQKNPTAFYLCASSPGDRAYYEQFFGPGTRLTVL.

This clonotype was seen a handful of times. A read error may explain this, as a much larger clone is one base away. The V gene is TRBV9, the J gene TRBJ2-7; 7 nucleotides align to TRBD2. V shed 3 bases, J shed 2 bases, and the junction held 8 bases outside the gene matches. CDR3 length: 15 amino acids. Germline CDR1 reads SGDLS; CDR2 reads YYNGEE. CDR3 bases: TGTGCCAGCAGCGCAGGGAGCGGGAAAACCTACGAGCAGTACTTC. Amino acid sequence: CASSAGSGKTYEQYF.

This rearrangement joins TRBV19 to TRBJ1-2; TRBD1 aligns across 7 bases. The CDR3 consists of 14 residues. CDR1 is LNHDA and CDR2 is SQIVND in the germline V gene (reference sequence). V was pared by 4 bases and J by 12 bases, with 14 bases of the junction left unmatched. The CDR3 nucleotides read TGTGCCAGTAGTAACCGGGACAGCGGCTCTGGAAACACCTTC. This encodes CASSNRDSGSGNTF.

This clonotype showed up just a few times. This may be a read error, as it is one base from a much larger clone. The chain couples TRBV7-9 to TRBJ2-1; 7 positions agree with TRBD2. The CDR3 sequence is 15 residues long. Germline assignment: CDR1 SEHNR and CDR2 FQNEAQ (reference sequence). The CDR3 DNA reads as TGTGCCAGCAGCTCCGTTAGCGGGTGGGTCAATGAGCAGCTCTTC. It is translated as CASSSVSGWVNEQLF. The full variable domain, in which reference TRBV7-9 and TRBJ2-1 provide the parts outside the CDR3, is DTGVSQNPRHKITKRGQNVTFRCDPISEHNRLYWYRQTLGQGPEFLTYFQNEAQLEKSRLLSDRFSAERPKGSFSTLEIQRTEQGDSAMYLCASSSVSGWVNEQLFGPGTRLTVL.

The chain couples TRBV24-1 to TRBJ1-4, with D possibly TRBD1 on 5 matching bases. CDR3 length: 13 residues. V was clipped by 12 bases and J by 5 bases, with 15 bases between them. Germline CDR1 and CDR2: KGHDR and SFDVKD. In DNA form, the CDR3 reads TGTGCCCCCGTCGATAGGGGAAATGAAAAACTGTTTTTT. This codes for CAPVDRGNEKLFF.

This sequence joins TRBV27 and TRBJ2-1; D is undetermined. This CDR3 spans 15 amino acids. The germline V gene encodes CDR1 MNHEY and CDR2 SMNVEV (reference sequence). Trimming took 3 bases from V and 2 from J, leaving 11 bases between them. CDR3 sequence (DNA): TGTGCCAGCAGTTTCCTCAGGTTTACCTACAATGAGCAGTTCTTC. Protein product: CASSFLRFTYNEQFF.

CDR3 sequence (DNA): TGCAGTGCTAGGGCCACAACGAACACTGAAGCTTTCTTT. Translation gives CSARATTNTEAFF. V gene TRBV20-1 combines with J gene TRBJ1-1; D gene uncertain. The CDR3 sequence is 13 residues long. Deletions cut 3 bases from V and 1 base from J, with 9 bases between. Germline V CDR1 and CDR2: DFQATT, SNEGSKA (reference sequence).

The gene calls are TRBV19 and TRBJ2-3; the match to TRBD2 covers 10 bases. The CDR3 consists of 15 residues. Germline V CDR1 and CDR2: LNHDA, SQIVND (reference sequence). The V segment lost 6 bases and the J segment 11 bases; nucleotides outside the gene matches: 14. The CDR3, as DNA: TGTGCCAGTAGGCAACTAGCGGGACGCTACAATGAGCAGTATTTT. It encodes CASRQLAGRYNEQYF.